The 20 T cell receptor beta chains given below trace back to one sample, sequenced in a study of T cell responses to AZD1222 COVID-19 vaccine. TCRdb keeps only in-frame clones here, not all; method: immunoSEQ multiplex PCR. The sample lists under 70,000 clones, roughly 84% seen once, with approximately 21% in the top ten. Sequencing used peripheral blood, obtained on day 0 of AZD1222 vaccination. These receptors all stem from an adult in good health.

This clone was seen only a few times. The chain has TRBV7-9 and TRBJ2-2, with D perhaps matching TRBD2 (7 bases). Trimming removed 7 bases from V and 7 bases from J, with 31 bases in between. Germline V gene sequence: CDR1 SEHNR, CDR2 FQNEAQ (reference sequence). The CDR3 runs to 19 residues. The CDR3 coding sequence is TGTGCCAGCATCCAACCTAGGGCCGATTCGGGGGGCTTCGTCGGGGAGCTGTTTTTT. Translated: CASIQPRADSGGFVGELFF.

This clone was seen a handful of times. The chain recombines TRBV18 with TRBJ1-6; no firm D call. Per the germline V gene, CDR1 is KGHSH and CDR2 is LQKENI. The CDR3 loop spans 15 amino acids. V gave up 3 bases and J gave up 5 bases, with 11 bases separating them. The CDR3 spells CASSPTQADNSPLHF. For the CDR3, the DNA is TGTGCCAGCTCACCGACGCAAGCTGATAATTCACCCCTCCACTTT.

This CDR3 reads CASSSSGQLLDGYTF. CDR3 in DNA: TGTGCCAGCAGCTCTAGCGGACAGCTCCTCGATGGCTACACCTTC. The rearrangement uses TRBV14 and TRBJ1-2, with D possibly being TRBD1 (6 bases). From germline, CDR1 is SGHDN and CDR2 FVKESK. Trimming removed 5 bases at V and 6 bases at J, with 19 bases between. The length of the CDR3 is 15 residues.

This clone turned up a few times. V and J are TRBV19 and TRBJ1-1, with no clear D. Germline-derived CDR1 and CDR2 are LNHDA and SQIVND (reference sequence). This CDR3 is 11 amino acids long. The ends were cut back, 8 bases at V and 3 bases at J, with 7 bases in the middle. Written as DNA, the CDR3 is TGTGCCAGTGGGCGGTACACTGAAGCTTTCTTT. Translated, it gives CASGRYTEAFF.

The chain carries TRBV19 and TRBJ2-5; D tentatively fits TRBD1 or TRBD2 (5 bases each). The CDR3 contains 15 residues. Germline V gene lookup returns CDR1 LNHDA and CDR2 SQIVND (reference sequence). Deletions cut 5 bases from V and 2 bases from J, with 15 bases between. The CDR3 loop reads CASSEGHRIQETQYF. CDR3 nucleotide sequence: TGTGCCAGTAGTGAGGGGCACCGGATTCAAGAGACCCAGTACTTC.

The chain carries TRBV19 and TRBJ1-1; D gene unclear. CDR1 is LNHDA, CDR2 SQIVND, per germline (reference sequence). The CDR3 spans 12 residues. V gave up 7 bases and J gave up 11 bases, with 17 bases separating them. CDR3: CASTELLGRAFF. CDR3 bases: TGTGCCAGTACCGAGCTTCTTGGTAGGGCTTTCTTT.

The V and J genes are TRBV10-1 and TRBJ1-1, with D hard to call. The V end lost 4 bases, the J end lost 1 base, and 7 bases lay between the germline ends. The CDR3 totals 13 residues. CDR1 is WNHNN, CDR2 SYGVQD, per germline (reference sequence). The CDR3 bases are TGCGCCAGCAGTGGGCCAGGGAACACTGAAGCTTTCTTT. It yields the protein CASSGPGNTEAFF.

This CDR3 reads CASSVGGSQNNEQFF. The CDR3, as DNA: TGTGCCAGCAGCGTAGGCGGGAGCCAAAACAATGAGCAGTTCTTC. This chain uses TRBV9 with TRBJ2-1; 7 bases are a match to TRBD2. This CDR3 region has 15 residues. Germline CDR1 SGDLS, CDR2 YYNGEE. The ends lost 0 bases at V and 5 bases at J; junction bases unmatched: 5.

J is TRBJ1-2 and V is TRBV6-5; 8 bases map to TRBD1. With V trimmed by 6 bases and J by 2 bases, 8 bases remained unmatched. Germline CDR1 reads MNHEY; CDR2 reads SVGAGI. There are 15 residues in the CDR3. In DNA, the CDR3 is TGTGCCAGCAGGCCCCAGACAGGGGAGAACTATGGCTACACCTTC. It codes for CASRPQTGENYGYTF.

The chain joins TRBV20-1 to TRBJ1-5; D remains unclear. Trimming cost V 3 bases and J 2 bases, with 14 bases left between them. Germline CDR1 DFQATT, CDR2 SNEGSKA (reference sequence). The CDR3 sequence is 15 residues long. The CDR3 DNA follows: TGCAGTGCTAGTTTACGGGGTGTGGGCAATCAGCCCCAGCATTTT. As protein: CSASLRGVGNQPQHF.

A few counts support this clone. The rearrangement links TRBV13 to TRBJ1-6; D is unresolved. The CDR3 runs 13 residues. The V gene lost 3 bases and the J gene lost 5 bases, with 5 bases spanning the gap. CDR1 and CDR2 (germline): PRHDT, FYEKMQ (reference sequence). Here the CDR3 reads CASSFSNNSPLHF. Written as DNA, the CDR3 is TGTGCCAGCAGCTTTTCGAATAATTCACCCCTCCACTTT.

This chain uses TRBV7-3 with TRBJ2-1; D is perhaps TRBD1 (6 bases). V was pared by 4 bases and J by 12 bases, with 13 bases between. CDR1 and CDR2 from the germline V gene are SGHTA and FQGTGA. The length of the CDR3 is 12 residues. The CDR3 loop is CASSSTGTPQFF. The CDR3 DNA sequence: TGTGCCAGCAGCTCTACCGGGACACCGCAGTTCTTC.

The CDR3 DNA follows: TGTGCCAGCAGCTTGGGGACCGAAGCTTTCTTT. This encodes CASSLGTEAFF. This chain links TRBV13 with TRBJ1-1; maybe TRBD1 (5 bases). V was trimmed by 3 bases and J by 8 bases, leaving 7 bases between them. Germline CDR1 reads PRHDT; CDR2 reads FYEKMQ (reference sequence). This CDR3 has 11 residues. Looking up the rest from reference TRBV13 and TRBJ1-1 gives the full variable domain: AAGVIQSPRHLIKEKRETATLKCYPIPRHDTVYWYQQGPGQDPQFLISFYEKMQSDKGSIPDRFSAQQFSDYHSELNMSSLELGDSALYFCASSLGTEAFFGQGTRLTVV.

The V gene is TRBV5-6, the J gene TRBJ2-5; 10 bases are shared with TRBD1. Germline V gene sequence: CDR1 SGHDT, CDR2 YYEEEE. The V gene end was trimmed by 0 bases and the J gene end by 3 bases; junction bases not matched to a gene: 11. This CDR3 region has 18 residues. DNA of the CDR3: TGTGCCAGCAGCTTGGCCGGACCGGGACAGGGGTTAGAAGAGACCCAGTACTTC. Its protein product is CASSLAGPGQGLEETQYF.

Many counts were recorded for this clone. The gene calls are TRBV4-2 and TRBJ1-5, with 7 nucleotides matching TRBD1. This CDR3 region has 16 residues. V gave up 4 bases and J gave up 1 base; unmatched junction bases: 7. CDR1 is LGHNA, CDR2 YNFKEQ, per germline. The CDR3 nucleotides are TGTGCCAGCAGCCCTTTTACCAGGGGGAGCAATCAGCCCCAGCATTTT. This sequence encodes CASSPFTRGSNQPQHF.

The chain combines TRBV7-2 with TRBJ2-1; 7 bases match TRBD1. The CDR3 extends over 16 amino acids. Germline V gene data show CDR1 as SGHTA and CDR2 as FQGNSA. Trimming cost V 8 bases and J 6 bases; bases outside gene matches: 16. The chain's CDR3 is CASAQASGTASNEQFF. CDR3 DNA sequence: TGTGCCAGCGCTCAAGCCTCCGGGACAGCTAGCAATGAGCAGTTCTTC.

This clone came up once. The J gene is TRBJ1-1, the V gene TRBV4-2; no clear D. The germline gives CDR1 LGHNA, CDR2 YNFKEQ. The CDR3 totals 14 residues. Trimming took off 1 base at V and 1 base at J, with 7 bases between the two ends. CDR3 loop: CASSQGDENTEAFF. CDR3 nucleotide sequence: TGTGCCAGCAGCCAAGGAGACGAGAACACTGAAGCTTTCTTT.

This clone was detected once. The rearrangement joins TRBV27 to TRBJ2-5; D gene ambiguous. This CDR3 is built from 16 residues. V was trimmed by 4 bases and J by 4 bases, leaving 19 bases between them. Germline CDR1 reads MNHEY; CDR2 reads SMNVEV (reference sequence). The CDR3 nucleotides are TGTGCCAGCAGTTACACTGGGCCGCAATTAGGAGAGACCCAGTACTTC. This encodes CASSYTGPQLGETQYF.

This sequence joins TRBV11-2 and TRBJ1-2, with D possibly matching TRBD1 (6 bases). This CDR3 is built from 13 residues. The V gene's germline CDR1 is SGHAT and CDR2 FQNNGV. V shed 4 bases and J shed 3 bases, with 9 bases lying between them. The CDR3 here is CASSSGAYYGYTF. CDR3 coding DNA: TGTGCCAGCAGCTCAGGGGCCTACTATGGCTACACCTTC. Filled out from reference TRBV11-2 and TRBJ1-2, the complete variable domain reads EAGVAQSPRYKIIEKRQSVAFWCNPISGHATLYWYQQILGQGPKLLIQFQNNGVVDDSQLPKDRFSAERLKGVDSTLKIQPAKLEDSAVYLCASSSGAYYGYTFGSGTRLTVV.

The chain uses TRBV18 and TRBJ1-5, with 7 bases matching TRBD1. V lost 6 bases, J lost 8 bases, and 7 bases stayed unmatched. Germline V gene data show CDR1 as KGHSH and CDR2 as LQKENI. There are 13 residues in the CDR3. CDR3 residues: CASSYGTVEPQHF. For the CDR3, the DNA is TGTGCCAGCTCGTACGGGACAGTCGAGCCCCAGCATTTT. Variable domain in full (rest from reference TRBV18 and TRBJ1-5): NAGVMQNPRHLVRRRGQEARLRCSPMKGHSHVYWYRQLPEEGLKFMVYLQKENIIDESGMPKERFSAEFPKEGPSILRIQQVVRGDSAAYFCASSYGTVEPQHFGDGTRLSIL.